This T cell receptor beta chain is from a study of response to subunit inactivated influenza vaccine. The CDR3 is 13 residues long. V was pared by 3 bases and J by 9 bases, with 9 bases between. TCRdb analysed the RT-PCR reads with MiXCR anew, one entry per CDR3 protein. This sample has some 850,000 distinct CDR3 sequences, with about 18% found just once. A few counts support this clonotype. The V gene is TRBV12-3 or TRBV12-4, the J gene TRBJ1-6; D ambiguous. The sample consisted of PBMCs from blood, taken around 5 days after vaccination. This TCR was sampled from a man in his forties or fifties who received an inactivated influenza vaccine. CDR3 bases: TGTGCCAGCAGTTTTCGGGAGTTTTCACCCCTCCACTTT. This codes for CASSFREFSPLHF.